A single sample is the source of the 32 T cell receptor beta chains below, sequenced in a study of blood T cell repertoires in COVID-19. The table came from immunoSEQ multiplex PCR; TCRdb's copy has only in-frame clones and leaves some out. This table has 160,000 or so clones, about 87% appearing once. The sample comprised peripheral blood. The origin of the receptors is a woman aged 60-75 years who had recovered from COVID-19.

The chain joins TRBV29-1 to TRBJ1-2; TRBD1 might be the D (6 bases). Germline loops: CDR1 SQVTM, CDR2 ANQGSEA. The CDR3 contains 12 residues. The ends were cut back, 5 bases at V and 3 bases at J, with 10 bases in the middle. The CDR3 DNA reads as TGCAGCGTTTCTGAGGGGGACTATGGCTACACCTTC. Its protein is CSVSEGDYGYTF. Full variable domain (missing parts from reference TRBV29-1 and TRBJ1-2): SAVISQKPSRDICQRGTSLTIQCQVDSQVTMMFWYRQQPGQSLTLIATANQGSEATYESGFVIDKFPISRPNLTFSTLTVSNMSPEDSSIYLCSVSEGDYGYTFGSGTRLTVV.

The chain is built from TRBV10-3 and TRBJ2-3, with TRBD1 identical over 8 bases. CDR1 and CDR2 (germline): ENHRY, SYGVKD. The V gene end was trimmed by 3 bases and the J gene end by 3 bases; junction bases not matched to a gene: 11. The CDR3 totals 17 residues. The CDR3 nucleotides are TGTGCCATCAGTGATATGACCCGGACAGGGAGGACAGATACGCAGTATTTT. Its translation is CAISDMTRTGRTDTQYF.

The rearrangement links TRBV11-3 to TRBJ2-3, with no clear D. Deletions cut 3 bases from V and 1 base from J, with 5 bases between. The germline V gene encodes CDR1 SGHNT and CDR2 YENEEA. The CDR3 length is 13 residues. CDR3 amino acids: CASSLQGTDTQYF. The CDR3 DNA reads TGTGCCAGCAGCTTGCAGGGCACAGATACGCAGTATTTT.

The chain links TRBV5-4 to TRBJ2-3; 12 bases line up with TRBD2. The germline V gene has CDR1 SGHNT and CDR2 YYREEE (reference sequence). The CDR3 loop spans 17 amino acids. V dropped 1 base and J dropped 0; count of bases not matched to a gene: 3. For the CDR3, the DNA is TGTGCCAGCAGCTTGAGACTAGCGGGGGTTAGCACAGATACGCAGTATTTT. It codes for CASSLRLAGVSTDTQYF.

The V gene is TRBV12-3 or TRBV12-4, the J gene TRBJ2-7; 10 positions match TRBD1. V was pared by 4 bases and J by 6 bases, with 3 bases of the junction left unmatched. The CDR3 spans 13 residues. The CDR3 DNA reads TGTGCCAGCAGTTCCGACAGGGGGCTCGAGCAGTACTTC. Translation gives CASSSDRGLEQYF.

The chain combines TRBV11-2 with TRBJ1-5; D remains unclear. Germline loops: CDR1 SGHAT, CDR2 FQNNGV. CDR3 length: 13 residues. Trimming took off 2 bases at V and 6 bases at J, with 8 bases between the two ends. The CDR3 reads CASSLNAGQPQHF. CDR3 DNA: TGTGCCAGCAGCTTAAATGCGGGTCAGCCCCAGCATTTT.

CDR3 bases: TGTGCCAGCAGCTTAACGTTAGCGGTACCAGATACGCAGTATTTT. It yields the protein CASSLTLAVPDTQYF. The V call is TRBV7-3, the J call TRBJ2-3; D might be TRBD2 (6 bases). The CDR3 totals 15 residues. The V gene's germline CDR1 is SGHTA and CDR2 FQGTGA. The V and J ends lost 0 bases and 4 bases respectively, with 11 bases between them.

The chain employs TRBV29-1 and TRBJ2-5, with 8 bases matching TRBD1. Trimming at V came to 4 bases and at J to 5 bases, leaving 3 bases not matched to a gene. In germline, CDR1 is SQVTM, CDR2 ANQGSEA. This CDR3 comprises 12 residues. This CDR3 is CSVGTGPETQYF. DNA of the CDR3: TGCAGCGTTGGGACAGGGCCGGAGACCCAGTACTTC.

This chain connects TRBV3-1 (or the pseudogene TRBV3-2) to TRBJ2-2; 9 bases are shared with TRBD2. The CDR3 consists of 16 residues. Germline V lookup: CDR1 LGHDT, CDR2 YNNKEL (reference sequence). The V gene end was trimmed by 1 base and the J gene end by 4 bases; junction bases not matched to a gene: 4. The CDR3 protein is CASSQGWRGGTGELFF. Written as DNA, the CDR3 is TGTGCCAGCAGCCAAGGCTGGCGGGGGGGCACCGGGGAGCTGTTTTTT.

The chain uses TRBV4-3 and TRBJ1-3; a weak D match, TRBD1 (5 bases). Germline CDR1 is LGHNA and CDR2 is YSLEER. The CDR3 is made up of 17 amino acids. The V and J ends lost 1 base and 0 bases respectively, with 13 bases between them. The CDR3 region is CASSQVLGGYSGNTIYF. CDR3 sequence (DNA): TGCGCCAGCAGCCAAGTTCTCGGGGGATACTCTGGAAACACCATATATTTT.

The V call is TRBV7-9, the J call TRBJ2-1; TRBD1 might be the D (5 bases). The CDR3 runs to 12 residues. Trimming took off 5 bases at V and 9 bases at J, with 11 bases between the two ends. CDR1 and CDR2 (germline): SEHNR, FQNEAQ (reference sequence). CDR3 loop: CASSPQGGEQFF. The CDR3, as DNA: TGTGCCAGCAGCCCTCAGGGCGGTGAGCAGTTCTTC.

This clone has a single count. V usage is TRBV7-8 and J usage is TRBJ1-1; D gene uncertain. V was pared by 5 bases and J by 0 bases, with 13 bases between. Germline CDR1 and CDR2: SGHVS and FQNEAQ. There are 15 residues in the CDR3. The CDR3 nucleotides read TGTGCCAGCAGCGCTAGCAGTTTAATGAACACTGAAGCTTTCTTT. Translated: CASSASSLMNTEAFF. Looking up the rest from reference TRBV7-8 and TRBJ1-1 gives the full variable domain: GAGVSQSPRYKVAKRGQDVALRCDPISGHVSLFWYQQALGQGPEFLTYFQNEAQLDKSGLPSDRFFAERPEGSVSTLKIQRTQQEDSAVYLCASSASSLMNTEAFFGQGTRLTVV.

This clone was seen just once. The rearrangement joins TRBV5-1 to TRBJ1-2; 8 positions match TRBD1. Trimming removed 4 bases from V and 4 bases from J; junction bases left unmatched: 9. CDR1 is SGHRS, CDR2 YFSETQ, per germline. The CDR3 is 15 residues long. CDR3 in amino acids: CASSPGTGRTYGYTF. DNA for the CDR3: TGCGCCAGCAGCCCAGGGACAGGCCGAACCTATGGCTACACCTTC. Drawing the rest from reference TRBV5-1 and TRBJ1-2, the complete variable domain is KAGVTQTPRYLIKTRGQQVTLSCSPISGHRSVSWYQQTPGQGLQFLFEYFSETQRNKGNFPGRFSGRQFSNSRSEMNVSTLELGDSALYLCASSPGTGRTYGYTFGSGTRLTVV.

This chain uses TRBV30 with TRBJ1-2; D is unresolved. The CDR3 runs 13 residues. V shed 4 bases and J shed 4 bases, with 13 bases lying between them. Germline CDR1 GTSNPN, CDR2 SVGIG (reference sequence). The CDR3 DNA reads TGTGCCTGGACCCCCAGACTACGCTATGGCTACACCTTC. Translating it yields CAWTPRLRYGYTF.

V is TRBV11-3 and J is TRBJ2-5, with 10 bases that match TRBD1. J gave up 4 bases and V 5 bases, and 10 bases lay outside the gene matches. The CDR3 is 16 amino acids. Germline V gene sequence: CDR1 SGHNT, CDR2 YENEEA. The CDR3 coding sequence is TGTGCCAGCAGCCCGGGACAGGGGTTCGATGGAGAGACCCAGTACTTC. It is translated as CASSPGQGFDGETQYF.

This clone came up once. CDR3 DNA sequence: TGTGCCTGGAGTTCGGCCACTAATCGAGATACGCAGTATTTT. Translating it yields CAWSSATNRDTQYF. V is TRBV30 and J is TRBJ2-3; D not resolved. V shed 2 bases and J shed 5 bases, with 14 bases lying between them. Looked up from germline, CDR1 is GTSNPN and CDR2 is SVGIG (reference sequence). This CDR3 is built from 14 residues.

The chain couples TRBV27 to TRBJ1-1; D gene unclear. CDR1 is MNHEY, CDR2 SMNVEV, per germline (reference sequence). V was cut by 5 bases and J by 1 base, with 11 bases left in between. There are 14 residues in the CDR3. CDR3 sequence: CASSPSAQNTEAFF. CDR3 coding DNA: TGTGCCAGCAGTCCGAGCGCCCAGAACACTGAAGCTTTCTTT.

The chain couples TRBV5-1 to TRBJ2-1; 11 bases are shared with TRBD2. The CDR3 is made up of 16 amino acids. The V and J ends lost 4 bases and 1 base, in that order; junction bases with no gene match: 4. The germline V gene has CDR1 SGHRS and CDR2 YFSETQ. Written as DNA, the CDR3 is TGCGCCAGCAGCCTTAGCGGGGGGGCGTCCTACAATGAGCAGTTCTTC. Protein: CASSLSGGASYNEQFF.

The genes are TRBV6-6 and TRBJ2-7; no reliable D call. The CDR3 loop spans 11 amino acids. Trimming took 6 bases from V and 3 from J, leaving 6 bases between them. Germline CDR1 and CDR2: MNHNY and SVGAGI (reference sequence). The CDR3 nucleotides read TGTGCCAGCAGCCAACTCTACGAGCAGTACTTC. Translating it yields CASSQLYEQYF.

The CDR3 here is CASSLLRVSNQPQHF. The CDR3 nucleotides are TGTGCCAGCAGTTTATTAAGAGTTAGCAATCAGCCCCAGCATTTT. The J gene is TRBJ1-5, the V gene TRBV28; D not resolved. Trimming shortened V by 1 base and J by 0 bases, and 7 bases separated the two germline ends. Germline CDR1 MDHEN, CDR2 SYDVKM. CDR3 length equals 15 residues. Looking up the rest from reference TRBV28 and TRBJ1-5 gives the full variable domain: DVKVTQSSRYLVKRTGEKVFLECVQDMDHENMFWYRQDPGLGLRLIYFSYDVKMKEKGDIPEGYSVSREKKERFSLILESASTNQTSMYLCASSLLRVSNQPQHFGDGTRLSIL.

CDR3 nucleotides: TGTGCCACCAGTGTCCCGACAGGGGGCTGGAGCAATCAGCCCCAGCATTTT. Protein sequence: CATSVPTGGWSNQPQHF. This chain joins TRBV24-1 and TRBJ1-5; TRBD1 matches at 10 bases. Unmatched junction bases numbered 7, after V lost 5 bases and J lost 1 base. CDR1 KGHDR and CDR2 SFDVKD come from the germline V gene. The CDR3 is made up of 17 amino acids.

CDR3 amino acids: CASSLGGAGNNSPLHF. The CDR3 nucleotides are TGTGCCAGCAGTTTAGGGGGGGCAGGTAATAATTCACCCCTCCACTTT. The rearrangement links TRBV28 to TRBJ1-6, with D possibly being TRBD1 (6 bases). The CDR3 has 16 residues. CDR1 MDHEN and CDR2 SYDVKM come from the germline V gene. Trimming took off 2 bases at V and 5 bases at J, with 13 bases between the two ends.

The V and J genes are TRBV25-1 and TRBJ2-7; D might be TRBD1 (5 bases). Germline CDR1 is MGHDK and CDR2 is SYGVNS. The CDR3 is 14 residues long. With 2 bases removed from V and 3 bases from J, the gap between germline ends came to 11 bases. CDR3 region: CASSEAGYLYEQYF. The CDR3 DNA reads TGTGCCAGCAGTGAAGCAGGGTATCTCTACGAGCAGTACTTC.

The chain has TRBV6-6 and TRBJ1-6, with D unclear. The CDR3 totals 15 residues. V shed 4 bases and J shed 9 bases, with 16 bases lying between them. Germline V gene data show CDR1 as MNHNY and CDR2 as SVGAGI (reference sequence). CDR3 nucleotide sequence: TGTGCCAGCAGTTCCCTAGGCGGGGATCGTTCACCCCTCCACTTT. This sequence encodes CASSSLGGDRSPLHF.

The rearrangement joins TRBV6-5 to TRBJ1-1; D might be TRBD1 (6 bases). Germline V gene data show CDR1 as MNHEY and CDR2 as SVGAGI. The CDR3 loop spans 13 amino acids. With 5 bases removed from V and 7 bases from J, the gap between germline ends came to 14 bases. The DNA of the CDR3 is TGTGCCAGCAGTCAGAGACAGGTAGTTGAAGCTTTCTTT. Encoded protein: CASSQRQVVEAFF.

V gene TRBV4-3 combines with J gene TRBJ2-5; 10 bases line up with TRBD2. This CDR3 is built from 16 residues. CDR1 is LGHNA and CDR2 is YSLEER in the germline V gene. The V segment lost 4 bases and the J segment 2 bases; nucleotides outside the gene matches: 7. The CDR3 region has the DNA TGCGCCAGCAGCCCTCAACTAGCGGGGCCTCAAGAGACCCAGTACTTC. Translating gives CASSPQLAGPQETQYF.

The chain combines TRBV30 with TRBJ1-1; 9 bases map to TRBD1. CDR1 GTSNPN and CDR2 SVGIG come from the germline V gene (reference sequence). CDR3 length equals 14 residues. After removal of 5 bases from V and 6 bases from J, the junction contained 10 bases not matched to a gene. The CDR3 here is CAWALQGALAEAFF. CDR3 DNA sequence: TGTGCCTGGGCCCTACAGGGGGCGTTAGCTGAAGCTTTCTTT. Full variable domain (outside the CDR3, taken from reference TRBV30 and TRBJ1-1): SQTIHQWPATLVQPVGSPLSLECTVEGTSNPNLYWYRQAAGRGLQLLFYSVGIGQISSEVPQNLSASRPQDRQFILSSKKLLLSDSGFYLCAWALQGALAEAFFGQGTRLTVV.

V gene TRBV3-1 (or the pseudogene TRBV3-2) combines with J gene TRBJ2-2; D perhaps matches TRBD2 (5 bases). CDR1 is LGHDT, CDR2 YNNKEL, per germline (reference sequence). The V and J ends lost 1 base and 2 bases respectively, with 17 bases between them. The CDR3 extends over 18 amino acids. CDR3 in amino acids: CASSQGWSDRLNTGELFF. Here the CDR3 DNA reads TGTGCCAGCAGCCAAGGATGGAGCGACCGACTAAACACCGGGGAGCTGTTTTTT.

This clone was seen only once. CDR3: CASSLRGVDYGYTF. The CDR3 DNA reads as TGTGCCAGCAGCCTCCGGGGGGTCGACTATGGCTACACCTTC. The rearrangement links TRBV3-1 (or the pseudogene TRBV3-2) to TRBJ1-2; D perhaps matches TRBD1 (5 bases). The CDR3 consists of 14 residues. V was clipped by 4 bases and J by 3 bases, with 12 bases between them. CDR1 and CDR2 (germline): LGHDT, YNNKEL (reference sequence).

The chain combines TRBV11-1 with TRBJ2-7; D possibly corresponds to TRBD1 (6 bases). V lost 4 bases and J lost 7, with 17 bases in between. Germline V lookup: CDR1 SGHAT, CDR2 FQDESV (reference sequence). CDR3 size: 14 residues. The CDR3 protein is CASSSTGTTNEQYF. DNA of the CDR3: TGTGCCAGCAGCTCCACCGGGACAACGAATGAGCAGTACTTC.

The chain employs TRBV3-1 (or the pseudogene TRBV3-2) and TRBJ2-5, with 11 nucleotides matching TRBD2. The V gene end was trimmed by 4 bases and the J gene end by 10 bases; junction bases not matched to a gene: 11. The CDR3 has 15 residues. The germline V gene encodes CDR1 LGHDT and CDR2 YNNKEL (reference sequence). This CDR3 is CASSLLAGGLEDQYF. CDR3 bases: TGTGCCAGCAGCCTCCTAGCGGGGGGACTGGAGGACCAGTACTTC.

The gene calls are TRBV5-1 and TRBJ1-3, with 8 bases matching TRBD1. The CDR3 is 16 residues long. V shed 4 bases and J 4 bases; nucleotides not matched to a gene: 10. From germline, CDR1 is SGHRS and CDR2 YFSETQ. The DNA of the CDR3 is TGCGCCAGCAGCCCCCGGGGACAGGCAATCGGAAACACCATATATTTT. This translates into CASSPRGQAIGNTIYF. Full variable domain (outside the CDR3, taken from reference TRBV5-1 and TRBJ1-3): KAGVTQTPRYLIKTRGQQVTLSCSPISGHRSVSWYQQTPGQGLQFLFEYFSETQRNKGNFPGRFSGRQFSNSRSEMNVSTLELGDSALYLCASSPRGQAIGNTIYFGEGSWLTVV.